This TCR beta chain derives from a study of T cells in Graves' hyperthyroidism and ophthalmopathy. Study-level results: Most thyroid-expanded clonotypes above 0.001 were also found in blood.

Each diagnosis drew on symptoms, thyroxine, TRAb, thyroid ultrasound and orbital computed tomography findings. Amplified TCR beta CDR3 regions derived from RNA transcripts. During a first-round RT-PCR of the TCR CDR3, the HTBI primer set was used. From the multiplex PCR reads, TCRdb called clonotypes with MiXCR, one entry per CDR3 protein. The repertoire holds roughly 280,000 distinct CDR3 sequences, with over 15% as singletons. With 0 bases clipped from V and 2 bases from J, the junction kept 5 bases outside the gene matches. The CDR3 contains 16 residues. Germline-derived CDR1 and CDR2 are SGHNT and YYREEE (reference sequence). With regard to this clonotype: Its antigen is not identified.

The clonotype originates from a woman aged 55 to 70 with Graves' ophthalmopathy. The rearrangement uses TRBV5-4 and TRBJ1-2; 9 positions match TRBD1. The sample consisted of blood. Written as DNA, the CDR3 is TGTGCCAGCAGCTTGGGGCGGACAGGGGTGAACTATGGCTACACCTTC. It translates to CASSLGRTGVNYGYTF.